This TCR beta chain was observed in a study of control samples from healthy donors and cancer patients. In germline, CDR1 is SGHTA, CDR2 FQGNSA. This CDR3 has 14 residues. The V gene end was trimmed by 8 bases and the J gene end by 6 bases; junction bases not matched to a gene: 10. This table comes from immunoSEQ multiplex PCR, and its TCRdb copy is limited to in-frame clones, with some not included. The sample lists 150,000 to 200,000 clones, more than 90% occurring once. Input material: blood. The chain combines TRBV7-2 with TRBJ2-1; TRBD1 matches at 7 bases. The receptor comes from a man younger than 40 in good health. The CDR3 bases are TGTGCCAGCCTCAGGGGGTCAGTAGTCAATGAGCAGTTCTTC. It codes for CASLRGSVVNEQFF.